This T cell receptor (beta chain) was sequenced for a study of T cell changes during pregnancy in multiple sclerosis. Profiling relied on immunoSEQ multiplex PCR, and the TCRdb table lists in-frame clones only, not all of them. The sample includes 30,000 to 45,000 clones, over 80% of them seen just once. V dropped 4 bases and J dropped 4 bases, with 13 bases sitting between them. Looked up from germline, CDR1 is SGHAT and CDR2 is FQNNGV. The length of the CDR3 is 14 residues. The gene calls are TRBV11-2 and TRBJ1-2, with D possibly being TRBD1 (6 bases). The sequence was collected from a female donor with multiple sclerosis, enrolled in a pregnancy study. The sample consisted of CD8+ T cells from peripheral blood mononuclear cells, taken before pregnancy. DNA of the CDR3: TGTGCCAGCAGCTCCGGAGACAGGCCCTATGGCTACACCTTC. Translation: CASSSGDRPYGYTF.